The 11 T cell receptor beta chains given below trace back to one sample, sequenced in a study of T cell responses to AZD1222 COVID-19 vaccine. Only in-frame clones appear in the TCRdb table, and some are missing; sequencing was by immunoSEQ multiplex PCR. The table records some 150,000 clones, 92% of them present only once. The material was peripheral blood, obtained 28 days after the second AZD1222 dose. These receptors originate from an adult who received the AZD1222 COVID-19 vaccine.

The chain links TRBV27 to TRBJ1-5; 7 nucleotides match TRBD1. Germline assignment: CDR1 MNHEY and CDR2 SMNVEV (reference sequence). V dropped 6 bases and J dropped 7; count of bases not matched to a gene: 12. The CDR3 extends over 15 amino acids. The CDR3 DNA follows: TGTGCCAGCAGGGGATCGACAGGGCCAGGCCAGCCCCAGCATTTT. Translated: CASRGSTGPGQPQHF.

The V and J genes are TRBV2 and TRBJ2-6; the D is unclear. Trimming left V 4 bases short and J 0 bases short, with 4 bases between. CDR1 and CDR2 from the germline V gene are SNHLY and FYNNEI. The CDR3 is 14 residues long. The CDR3, as DNA: TGTGCCAGCAGTGTGCTCTCTGGGGCCAACGTCCTGACTTTC. It is translated as CASSVLSGANVLTF.

The V and J genes are TRBV5-1 and TRBJ2-7, with a tentative D call TRBD2 (5 bases). The CDR3 length is 13 residues. Trimming pared 4 bases from V and 4 bases from J, leaving 12 bases between. Germline CDR1 SGHRS, CDR2 YFSETQ. The DNA of the CDR3 is TGCGCCAGCAGCGCGGGCGCCGGGTACGAGCAGTACTTC. Translated, it gives CASSAGAGYEQYF.

The chain is built from TRBV28 and TRBJ1-4; D is perhaps TRBD1 (5 bases). The V and J ends lost 5 bases and 7 bases respectively, with 20 bases between them. The CDR3 covers 16 residues. Germline CDR1 MDHEN, CDR2 SYDVKM. CDR3 DNA sequence: TGTGCCAGCAGTACTCATCCTGGGGGGACGGGTGAAAAACTGTTTTTT. Amino acids: CASSTHPGGTGEKLFF.

The sample holds one count of this clone. This sequence joins TRBV5-1 and TRBJ1-4; D gene uncertain. The CDR3 length is 14 residues. Trimming shortened V by 0 bases and J by 8 bases, and 11 bases separated the two germline ends. CDR1 and CDR2 (germline): SGHRS, YFSETQ. CDR3 amino acids: CASSLDPGAEKLFF. Written as DNA, the CDR3 is TGCGCCAGCAGCTTGGATCCGGGTGCAGAAAAACTGTTTTTT.

This chain uses TRBV5-4 with TRBJ2-1; D call uncertain. Germline assignment: CDR1 SGHNT and CDR2 YYREEE (reference sequence). The CDR3 totals 13 residues. V lost 2 bases and J lost 7, with 10 bases in between. The chain's CDR3 is CASSFGRSNEQFF. The DNA of the CDR3 is TGTGCCAGCAGCTTTGGTAGAAGTAATGAGCAGTTCTTC. The full variable domain, completed using reference TRBV5-4 and TRBJ2-1, is ETGVTQSPTHLIKTRGQQVTLRCSSQSGHNTVSWYQQALGQGPQFIFQYYREEENGRGNFPPRFSGLQFPNYSSELNVNALELDDSALYLCASSFGRSNEQFFGPGTRLTVL.

This chain connects TRBV5-1 to TRBJ2-3, with a tentative D call TRBD2 (5 bases). CDR1 and CDR2 (germline): SGHRS, YFSETQ. V lost 6 bases to trimming and J lost 0 bases, with 20 bases between them. The CDR3 is 17 amino acids. Here the CDR3 reads CASTSGLVTSSTDTQYF. CDR3 sequence (DNA): TGCGCCAGCACAAGCGGCCTCGTTACTTCTAGCACAGATACGCAGTATTTT.

This clone was seen only once. This sample includes further DNA sequences coding for the same CDR3. The rearrangement joins TRBV5-1 to TRBJ1-1; D is unclear. The CDR3 consists of 13 residues. CDR1 is SGHRS, CDR2 YFSETQ, per germline. Trimming shortened V by 0 bases and J by 1 base, and 4 bases separated the two germline ends. The CDR3 reads CASSLGSNTEAFF. The CDR3 nucleotides are TGCGCCAGCAGCTTGGGGTCGAACACTGAAGCTTTCTTT.

The rearrangement uses TRBV28 and TRBJ2-7; D unclear. This CDR3 spans 13 amino acids. The ends were cut back, 2 bases at V and 3 bases at J, with 8 bases in the middle. The germline V gene encodes CDR1 MDHEN and CDR2 SYDVKM. The CDR3 region is CASSLSPYYEQYF. The CDR3 bases are TGTGCCAGCAGTTTAAGTCCATACTACGAGCAGTACTTC. The full variable domain, rest sourced from reference TRBV28 and TRBJ2-7, is DVKVTQSSRYLVKRTGEKVFLECVQDMDHENMFWYRQDPGLGLRLIYFSYDVKMKEKGDIPEGYSVSREKKERFSLILESASTNQTSMYLCASSLSPYYEQYFGPGTRLTVT.

This sequence joins TRBV11-3 and TRBJ1-2; D gene uncertain. CDR3 length equals 13 residues. Germline V CDR1 and CDR2: SGHNT, YENEEA. Trimming removed 5 bases at V and 5 bases at J, with 12 bases between. The CDR3 loop reads CASSPGPPYGYTF. As DNA, the CDR3 is TGTGCCAGCAGCCCCGGGCCTCCATATGGCTACACCTTC.

The rearrangement joins TRBV6-5 to TRBJ1-1, with 8 bases that match TRBD1. V lost 6 bases and J lost 4; bases outside the gene matches: 7. Germline loops: CDR1 MNHEY, CDR2 SVGAGI. The CDR3 is 14 amino acids. This CDR3 is CASRDRDYGTEAFF. DNA for the CDR3: TGTGCCAGCAGGGACAGGGATTATGGCACTGAAGCTTTCTTT.